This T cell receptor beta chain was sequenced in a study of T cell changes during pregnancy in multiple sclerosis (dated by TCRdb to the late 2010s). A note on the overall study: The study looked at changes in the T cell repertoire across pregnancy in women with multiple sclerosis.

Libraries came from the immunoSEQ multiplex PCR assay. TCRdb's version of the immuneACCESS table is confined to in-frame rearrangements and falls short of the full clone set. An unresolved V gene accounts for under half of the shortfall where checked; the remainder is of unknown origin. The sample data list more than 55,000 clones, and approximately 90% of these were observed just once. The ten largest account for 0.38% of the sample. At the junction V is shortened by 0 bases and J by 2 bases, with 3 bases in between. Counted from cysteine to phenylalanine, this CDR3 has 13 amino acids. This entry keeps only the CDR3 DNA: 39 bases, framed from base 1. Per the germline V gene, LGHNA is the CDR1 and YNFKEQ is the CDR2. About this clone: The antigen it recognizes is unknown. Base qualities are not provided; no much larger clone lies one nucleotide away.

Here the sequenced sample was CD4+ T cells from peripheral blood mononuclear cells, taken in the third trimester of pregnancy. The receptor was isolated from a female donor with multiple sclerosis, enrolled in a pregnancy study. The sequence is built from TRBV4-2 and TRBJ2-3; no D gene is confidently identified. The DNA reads TGTGCCAGCAGCCAAGATCTCACAGATACGCAGTATTTT. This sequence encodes CASSQDLTDTQYF.